Listed below are T cell receptor beta chains from one sample, sequenced in a study of a mutant IDH1 vaccine in newly diagnosed glioma. Here immunoSEQ multiplex PCR was the method, and the copy in TCRdb shows in-frame clones only, minus some. Of roughly 51,000 clones in the sample, 82% were seen once. Antigens for these TCRs are unknown. This specimen consisted of PBMCs, obtained from a glioma patient whose treatment included an IDH1 peptide vaccine. These receptors came from a woman aged 18-30 years with glioma. Some clones in this sample may be carry-over from other donors' samples. CDR3s include the opening cysteine and the closing phenylalanine or tryptophan. A D gene is named only where the DNA matches it firmly. Where a row states a size, it is once, few, many or the class of an expanded clone; other rows omit it.

CDR3 protein: CASSLGVTSTDTQYF; CDR3 DNA: TGTGCCAGCAGCTTAGGGGTCACTAGCACAGATACGCAGTATTTT; D gene: -; clone size: -; J gene: TRBJ2-3; V gene: TRBV7-9
CDR3 protein: CASSEWGWGASGQPQHF; CDR3 DNA: TGTGCCAGCAGTGAATGGGGGTGGGGTGCGTCAGGTCAGCCCCAGCATTTT; D gene: -; clone size: -; J gene: TRBJ1-5; V gene: TRBV6-1
CDR3 protein: CAWSVLRRMNSPLHF; CDR3 DNA: TGTGCCTGGAGTGTATTGAGGCGGATGAATTCACCCCTCCACTTT; D gene: -; clone size: few; J gene: TRBJ1-6; V gene: TRBV30
CDR3 protein: CASSSRRGQPQHF; CDR3 DNA: TGCGCCAGCAGCTCCAGAAGGGGACAGCCCCAGCATTTT; D gene: -; clone size: -; J gene: TRBJ1-5; V gene: TRBV5-1
CDR3 protein: CASSPFGESGNTIYF; CDR3 DNA: TGTGCCAGCAGTCCATTCGGGGAGTCTGGAAACACCATATATTTT; D gene: -; clone size: -; J gene: TRBJ1-3; V gene: TRBV27
CDR3 protein: CASSLGMGGEAFF; CDR3 DNA: TGTGCCAGCAGTTTAGGGATGGGAGGTGAAGCTTTCTTT; D gene: -; clone size: few; J gene: TRBJ1-1; V gene: TRBV27
CDR3 protein: CASSLPSALSGETQYF; CDR3 DNA: TGTGCCAGCAGCTTACCCAGCGCCCTAAGCGGGGAGACCCAGTACTTC; D gene: -; clone size: -; J gene: TRBJ2-5; V gene: TRBV5-5
CDR3 protein: CASSRDRRYGYTF; CDR3 DNA: TGTGCCAGCAGCCGGGACAGGCGCTATGGCTACACCTTC; D gene: TRBD1; clone size: -; J gene: TRBJ1-2; V gene: TRBV27
CDR3 protein: CASSIPPGAAANVLTF; CDR3 DNA: TGTGCCAGTAGTATCCCGCCGGGGGCAGCGGCCAACGTCCTGACTTTC; D gene: -; clone size: -; J gene: TRBJ2-6; V gene: TRBV19
CDR3 protein: CSVETGAYEQYF; CDR3 DNA: TGCAGCGTTGAAACAGGGGCCTACGAGCAGTACTTC; D gene: TRBD1; clone size: -; J gene: TRBJ2-7; V gene: TRBV29-1
CDR3 protein: CVGQGYSF; CDR3 DNA: TGTGTCGGACAGGGGTATTCCTTC; D gene: TRBD1; clone size: few; J gene: TRBJ1-2; V gene: TRBV2
CDR3 protein: CAWKPGGPHEQYF; CDR3 DNA: TGTGCCTGGAAGCCGGGAGGGCCCCACGAGCAGTACTTC; D gene: TRBD2; clone size: few; J gene: TRBJ2-7; V gene: TRBV30
CDR3 protein: CASSQGAGGDTEAFF; CDR3 DNA: TGTGCCAGCAGCCAAGGGGCAGGGGGGGACACTGAAGCTTTCTTT; D gene: TRBD1; clone size: -; J gene: TRBJ1-1; V gene: TRBV4-2
CDR3 protein: CASSAGTGDTGELFF; CDR3 DNA: TGTGCCAGCAGCGCCGGGACAGGGGACACCGGGGAGCTGTTTTTT; D gene: TRBD1; clone size: -; J gene: TRBJ2-2; V gene: TRBV7-9
CDR3 protein: CATSKRTGEEQFF; CDR3 DNA: TGTGCCACCAGCAAAAGGACGGGAGAAGAGCAGTTCTTC; D gene: -; clone size: -; J gene: TRBJ2-1; V gene: TRBV15
CDR3 protein: CASSFQLRPQETQYF; CDR3 DNA: TGTGCCAGCAGTTTCCAGCTAAGGCCCCAAGAGACCCAGTACTTC; D gene: -; clone size: -; J gene: TRBJ2-5; V gene: TRBV27
CDR3 protein: CAIGGTGGVTEAFF; CDR3 DNA: TGTGCCATCGGTGGAACGGGAGGAGTGACTGAAGCTTTCTTT; D gene: -; clone size: -; J gene: TRBJ1-1; V gene: TRBV10-3
CDR3 protein: CASSLDGGFTDTQYF; CDR3 DNA: TGTGCCAGCAGCTTAGACGGGGGTTTCACAGATACGCAGTATTTT; D gene: -; clone size: -; J gene: TRBJ2-3; V gene: TRBV7-6
CDR3 protein: CASSAGTGGSQNTEAFF; CDR3 DNA: TGCGCCAGCAGCGCCGGGACAGGGGGCTCTCAGAACACTGAAGCTTTCTTT; D gene: TRBD1; clone size: -; J gene: TRBJ1-1; V gene: TRBV5-1
CDR3 protein: CASSPSGGNTEAFF; CDR3 DNA: TGTGCCAGCAGTCCGTCGGGGGGGAACACTGAAGCTTTCTTT; D gene: -; clone size: -; J gene: TRBJ1-1; V gene: TRBV6-5
CDR3 protein: CASSEGVGGDEQYF; CDR3 DNA: TGTGCCAGCAGTGAAGGTGTAGGGGGCGACGAGCAGTACTTC; D gene: TRBD1; clone size: few; J gene: TRBJ2-7; V gene: TRBV6-4
CDR3 protein: CASKMKGQPLYEQYF; CDR3 DNA: TGTGCCAGTAAAATGAAAGGACAGCCGCTCTACGAGCAGTACTTC; D gene: -; clone size: -; J gene: TRBJ2-7; V gene: TRBV19
CDR3 protein: CASSPSGASGSYVQYF; CDR3 DNA: TGCGCCAGCAGCCCCTCGGGCGCTAGCGGGTCCTATGTGCAGTACTTC; D gene: TRBD2; clone size: -; J gene: TRBJ2-7; V gene: TRBV4-1
CDR3 protein: CASSETGIWNYGYTF; CDR3 DNA: TGTGCCAGCAGTGAAACAGGGATTTGGAACTATGGCTACACCTTC; D gene: -; clone size: -; J gene: TRBJ1-2; V gene: TRBV6-1
CDR3 protein: CASSTRTGVTGYTF; CDR3 DNA: TGTGCCAGCAGCACAAGGACAGGGGTTACTGGCTACACCTTC; D gene: TRBD1; clone size: -; J gene: TRBJ1-2; V gene: TRBV9
CDR3 protein: CASSSVEVNQPQHF; CDR3 DNA: TGTGCCAGCAGCTCAGTTGAGGTCAATCAGCCCCAGCATTTT; D gene: -; clone size: -; J gene: TRBJ1-5; V gene: TRBV11-2
CDR3 protein: CAWSTGGNQPQHF; CDR3 DNA: TGTGCCTGGAGTACAGGGGGCAATCAGCCCCAGCATTTT; D gene: TRBD1; clone size: once; J gene: TRBJ1-5; V gene: TRBV30
CDR3 protein: CASSSTGRHTIYF; CDR3 DNA: TGTGCCAGCAGTTCGACAGGTCGACACACCATATATTTT; D gene: -; clone size: once; J gene: TRBJ1-3; V gene: TRBV6-5
CDR3 protein: CASSPTSGTYYNEQFF; CDR3 DNA: TGTGCCAGCTCACCGACTAGCGGGACGTACTACAATGAGCAGTTCTTC; D gene: TRBD2; clone size: -; J gene: TRBJ2-1; V gene: TRBV18
CDR3 protein: CASSLSGGSTSYEQYF; CDR3 DNA: TGCGCCAGCAGCTTGTCTGGCGGGAGTACCTCCTACGAGCAGTACTTC; D gene: TRBD2; clone size: -; J gene: TRBJ2-7; V gene: TRBV5-1
CDR3 protein: CASSLVTANTEAFF; CDR3 DNA: TGCGCCAGCAGCTTGGTCACGGCGAACACTGAAGCTTTCTTT; D gene: -; clone size: -; J gene: TRBJ1-1; V gene: TRBV5-1
CDR3 protein: CASSSKSGTSGGAVGELFF; CDR3 DNA: TGTGCCAGCAGCTCAAAATCCGGGACTAGCGGGGGGGCTGTCGGGGAGCTGTTTTTT; D gene: TRBD2; clone size: -; J gene: TRBJ2-2; V gene: TRBV5-4
CDR3 protein: CASSEQGWTEAFF; CDR3 DNA: TGCGCCAGCAGTGAGCAGGGTTGGACTGAAGCTTTCTTT; D gene: -; clone size: -; J gene: TRBJ1-1; V gene: TRBV10-2
CDR3 protein: CASSSLAGGTDTQYF; CDR3 DNA: TGTGCCAGCAGCTCCCTAGCGGGAGGGACAGATACGCAGTATTTT; D gene: TRBD2; clone size: -; J gene: TRBJ2-3; V gene: TRBV7-6
CDR3 protein: CASRQGQGVDEQYF; CDR3 DNA: TGTGCCAGCAGGCAAGGACAGGGGGTTGACGAGCAGTACTTC; D gene: TRBD1; clone size: few; J gene: TRBJ2-7; V gene: TRBV28
CDR3 protein: CASSLVSGGSSYEQYF; CDR3 DNA: TGTGCCAGCAGCTTAGTCTCTGGCGGGAGCTCCTACGAGCAGTACTTC; D gene: TRBD2; clone size: once; J gene: TRBJ2-7; V gene: TRBV7-8
CDR3 protein: CASSLDNTQYF; CDR3 DNA: TGCGCCAGCAGCTTGGACAATACGCAGTATTTT; D gene: -; clone size: -; J gene: TRBJ2-3; V gene: TRBV5-1
CDR3 protein: CASSLGGGGTDTQYF; CDR3 DNA: TGCGCCAGCAGCTTGGGCGGGGGAGGCACAGATACGCAGTATTTT; D gene: TRBD2; clone size: -; J gene: TRBJ2-3; V gene: TRBV5-1
CDR3 protein: CASSLEWNYEQYF; CDR3 DNA: TGTGCCAGCAGCTTAGAGTGGAACTACGAGCAGTACTTC; D gene: -; clone size: -; J gene: TRBJ2-7; V gene: TRBV7-9
CDR3 protein: CASSREGANVLTF; CDR3 DNA: TGCGCCAGCAGCCGGGAAGGGGCCAACGTCCTGACTTTC; D gene: -; clone size: -; J gene: TRBJ2-6; V gene: TRBV5-1
CDR3 protein: CASSAELYSPLHF; CDR3 DNA: TGTGCCAGCAGCGCCGAGCTATATTCACCCCTCCACTTT; D gene: -; clone size: few; J gene: TRBJ1-6; V gene: TRBV11-2
CDR3 protein: CASSQADGGRSGELFF; CDR3 DNA: TGTGCCAGCAGCCAAGCGGACGGTGGTAGGTCCGGGGAGCTGTTTTTT; D gene: -; clone size: -; J gene: TRBJ2-2; V gene: TRBV4-2
CDR3 protein: CASKEGDKFQPQHF; CDR3 DNA: TGTGCCAGCAAGGAGGGGGACAAATTTCAGCCCCAGCATTTT; D gene: -; clone size: once; J gene: TRBJ1-5; V gene: TRBV6-5
CDR3 protein: CSAPYNYGYTF; CDR3 DNA: TGCAGTGCCCCATACAACTATGGCTACACCTTC; D gene: -; clone size: few; J gene: TRBJ1-2; V gene: TRBV20-1
CDR3 protein: CASSLWQDSMQFF; CDR3 DNA: TGCGCCAGCAGCTTATGGCAGGACTCAATGCAGTTCTTC; D gene: -; clone size: -; J gene: TRBJ2-1; V gene: TRBV5-1
CDR3 protein: CATTYRTGVSGNTIYF; CDR3 DNA: TGTGCCACCACCTACAGGACAGGTGTCTCTGGAAACACCATATATTTT; D gene: TRBD1; clone size: -; J gene: TRBJ1-3; V gene: TRBV10-3
CDR3 protein: CASSFQGRINTEAFF; CDR3 DNA: TGTGCCAGCAGCTTCCAGGGACGGATAAACACTGAAGCTTTCTTT; D gene: -; clone size: once; J gene: TRBJ1-1; V gene: TRBV11-2
CDR3 protein: CSVVTGGYGYTF; CDR3 DNA: TGCAGCGTGGTAACAGGGGGCTATGGCTACACCTTC; D gene: TRBD1; clone size: -; J gene: TRBJ1-2; V gene: TRBV29-1
CDR3 protein: CASRLSTGGHGYTF; CDR3 DNA: TGTGCCAGCAGACTATCAACAGGGGGCCATGGCTACACCTTC; D gene: TRBD1; clone size: -; J gene: TRBJ1-2; V gene: TRBV6-6
CDR3 protein: CASSVEGPWEQFF; CDR3 DNA: TGTGCCAGCAGCGTAGAGGGGCCCTGGGAGCAGTTCTTC; D gene: -; clone size: -; J gene: TRBJ2-1; V gene: TRBV9
CDR3 protein: CASSADRAPGARELFF; CDR3 DNA: TGTGCCAGCAGCGCGGACCGGGCCCCGGGAGCCCGGGAGCTGTTTTTT; D gene: -; clone size: -; J gene: TRBJ2-2; V gene: TRBV5-8
CDR3 protein: CASNLDSGNTIYF; CDR3 DNA: TGTGCCAGCAACCTAGACTCTGGAAACACCATATATTTT; D gene: -; clone size: once; J gene: TRBJ1-3; V gene: TRBV6-1